The 4 T cell receptor beta chains presented below share a single source sample, sequenced in a study of T cell repertoires in cytomegalovirus infection. These receptors lack a known antigen. TCRdb ran MiXCR on the reads and lists one entry per CDR3 protein. Among a few hundred thousand distinct CDR3 sequences listed, around 40% were seen once. The sample consisted of cultured PBMCs, taken from culture after CMV antigen stimulation. The receptors derive from a human donor in good health (CMV status not recorded). Some clones in this sample may be carry-over from other donors' samples.

This clonotype was recorded a few times. The chain links TRBV4-1 to TRBJ2-1; 7 nucleotides agree with TRBD2. Germline V CDR1 and CDR2: MGHRA, YSYEKL. The CDR3 is 17 residues long. The V and J ends lost 0 bases and 0 bases, in that order; junction bases with no gene match: 5. The CDR3 nucleotides read TGCGCCAGCAGCCAAGATCGACTAGCCGGCTCCTACAATGAGCAGTTCTTC. Protein sequence: CASSQDRLAGSYNEQFF.

The rearrangement uses TRBV7-9 and TRBJ1-4; perhaps TRBD1 as D (6 bases). Between the trimmed V and J ends, which lost 7 bases and 5 bases, there was a span of 14 bases. This CDR3 region has 14 residues. CDR1 is SEHNR and CDR2 is FQNEAQ in the germline V gene (reference sequence). The CDR3 loop is CASTIRGSNEKLFF. As DNA, the CDR3 is TGTGCCAGCACCATCAGGGGTTCAAATGAAAAACTGTTTTTT.

In its sample, this clonotype was seen many times. The J gene is TRBJ2-6, the V gene TRBV7-8, with 8 bases aligning to TRBD2. Losses at the gene ends were 5 bases for V and 0 bases for J; bases not matched to a gene: 18. CDR1 and CDR2 (germline): SGHVS, FQNEAQ. The length of the CDR3 is 21 residues. This CDR3 reads CASSTHPWPSGPSSGANVLTF. In nucleotides, the CDR3 is TGTGCCAGCAGCACCCACCCCTGGCCTAGCGGGCCCTCCTCTGGGGCCAACGTCCTGACTTTC.

This clonotype was seen a few times. The chain combines TRBV4-1 with TRBJ2-7, with 10 bases fitting TRBD2. V was pared by 4 bases and J by 6 bases, with 12 bases of the junction left unmatched. The CDR3 runs 16 residues. Germline CDR1 reads MGHRA; CDR2 reads YSYEKL. The CDR3 loop reads CASSLQVSGGWLEQYF. Here the CDR3 DNA reads TGCGCCAGCAGCCTCCAGGTTAGCGGGGGGTGGCTCGAGCAGTACTTC.